Each of the 26 T cell receptor beta chains below was sequenced from the same sample in a study of CD8 T cells in Susac syndrome. RNA amounts of roughly 0.45 to 1 ug underwent reverse transcription with random hexamers. Each CDR3 protein is one row after TCRdb ran MiXCR on the immunoSEQ multiplex PCR reads. The table lists 180,000 or so distinct CDR3 sequences, around 94% of them singletons. Sample: CD4+ T cells from PBMCs. These receptors came from a human donor in good health.

The chain uses TRBV2 and TRBJ2-3, with D hard to call. Germline V gene data show CDR1 as SNHLY and CDR2 as FYNNEI. With 3 bases removed from V and 2 bases from J, the gap between germline ends came to 9 bases. The CDR3 runs to 14 residues. For the CDR3, the DNA is TGTGCCAGCAGTGAGGACCCATACACAGATACGCAGTATTTT. It encodes CASSEDPYTDTQYF.

The rearrangement links TRBV11-2 to TRBJ2-1, with TRBD1 matching 9 bases. The junction had 5 bases not matched to a gene; V was cut back by 3 bases and J by 5 bases. This CDR3 contains 15 residues. CDR1 SGHAT and CDR2 FQNNGV come from the germline V gene. As DNA, the CDR3 is TGTGCCAGCAGCTTCCGACAGGGGGGCCACAATGAGCAGTTCTTC. It yields the protein CASSFRQGGHNEQFF. Full variable domain (rest looked up from reference TRBV11-2 and TRBJ2-1): EAGVAQSPRYKIIEKRQSVAFWCNPISGHATLYWYQQILGQGPKLLIQFQNNGVVDDSQLPKDRFSAERLKGVDSTLKIQPAKLEDSAVYLCASSFRQGGHNEQFFGPGTRLTVL.

The rearrangement joins TRBV2 to TRBJ2-5, with 8 positions matching TRBD2. CDR3 size: 14 residues. V lost 8 bases, J lost 2 bases, and 7 bases stayed unmatched. CDR1 and CDR2 (germline): SNHLY, FYNNEI. The CDR3 here is CASSLGGGQETQYF. The CDR3 nucleotides are TGTGCCAGCTCCCTCGGGGGGGGACAAGAGACCCAGTACTTC.

The chain couples TRBV18 to TRBJ2-5, with a tentative D call TRBD1 (5 bases). The ends were cut back, 4 bases at V and 5 bases at J, with 20 bases in the middle. The CDR3 is made up of 16 amino acids. Per germline, CDR1 KGHSH and CDR2 LQKENI. For the CDR3, the DNA is TGTGCCAGCTCACTTACCTGGACACGATCAGGGGAGACCCAGTACTTC. Encoded protein: CASSLTWTRSGETQYF.

This clonotype was recorded a few times. The chain recombines TRBV4-3 with TRBJ1-5, with D unclear. Germline V CDR1 and CDR2: LGHNA, YSLEER. The germline V and J ends were trimmed by 0 bases and 2 bases, with 8 bases remaining between them. This CDR3 comprises 15 residues. The CDR3 protein is CASSQDRYGNQPQHF. The CDR3 coding sequence is TGCGCCAGCAGCCAAGACCGCTACGGCAATCAGCCCCAGCATTTT.

The V call is TRBV6-5, the J call TRBJ1-6; D gene ambiguous. Germline V gene sequence: CDR1 MNHEY, CDR2 SVGAGI. The CDR3 has 12 residues. V was shortened by 9 bases and J by 10 bases, with 13 bases between the two germline ends. The CDR3 DNA is TGTGCCAGTCGGACCGGCATCTCACCCCTCCACTTT. Translating it yields CASRTGISPLHF.

J is TRBJ1-5 and V is TRBV19; D is uncertain. This CDR3 region has 15 residues. Germline-derived CDR1 and CDR2 are LNHDA and SQIVND (reference sequence). Trimming stripped 3 bases from V and 3 bases from J, with 12 bases between. CDR3 amino acids: CASSIEGGDNQPQHF. CDR3 bases: TGTGCCAGTAGTATTGAGGGTGGAGACAATCAGCCCCAGCATTTT.

V gene TRBV15 combines with J gene TRBJ2-5; 9 positions agree with TRBD2. Losses at the gene ends were 1 base for V and 5 bases for J; bases not matched to a gene: 2. The CDR3 sequence is 14 residues long. The germline gives CDR1 LNHNV, CDR2 YYDKDF (reference sequence). The CDR3 nucleotides are TGTGCCACCAGCAGAGGAAGCGGGGGGGAGACCCAGTACTTC. Translated, it gives CATSRGSGGETQYF.

The rearrangement uses TRBV5-4 and TRBJ2-3; 7 nucleotides agree with TRBD2. This CDR3 contains 16 residues. The germline V gene encodes CDR1 SGHNT and CDR2 YYREEE (reference sequence). Trimming took 4 bases from V and 0 from J; bases not matched to a gene: 8. Here the CDR3 DNA reads TGTGCCAGCAGCCCACCTGCGGGGGATAGCACAGATACGCAGTATTTT. Translated, it gives CASSPPAGDSTDTQYF.

The V and J genes are TRBV18 and TRBJ2-5, with D unclear. Looked up from germline, CDR1 is KGHSH and CDR2 is LQKENI. V lost 3 bases to trimming and J lost 2 bases, with 13 bases between them. This CDR3 has 15 amino acids. CDR3 in amino acids: CASSPPSSRQETQYF. The DNA of the CDR3 is TGTGCCAGCTCACCCCCCAGCTCCAGACAAGAGACCCAGTACTTC.

The chain employs TRBV20-1 and TRBJ2-5; tentative D call: TRBD2 (5 bases). The germline V gene has CDR1 DFQATT and CDR2 SNEGSKA (reference sequence). The CDR3 covers 12 residues. Trimming pared 3 bases from V and 1 base from J, leaving 6 bases between. For the CDR3, the DNA is TGCAGTGCTAGGCGGGCCCAAGAGACCCAGTACTTC. Amino acids: CSARRAQETQYF.

V gene TRBV7-6 combines with J gene TRBJ2-1; 7 bases agree with TRBD2. The J segment lost 2 bases and the V segment lost 1 base, leaving 2 bases of the junction unmatched. From germline, CDR1 is SGHVS and CDR2 FNYEAQ. The CDR3 is 15 amino acids. The CDR3 here is CASSLEAGAYNEQFF. CDR3 DNA sequence: TGTGCCAGCAGCTTAGAGGCGGGGGCCTACAATGAGCAGTTCTTC.

V and J are TRBV30 and TRBJ1-4; D may be TRBD1 (6 bases). CDR3 length equals 16 residues. Germline-derived CDR1 and CDR2 are GTSNPN and SVGIG (reference sequence). V was cut by 3 bases and J by 0 bases, with 14 bases left in between. CDR3 bases: TGTGCCTGGAGCGGCGACAGGACTGCAACTAATGAAAAACTGTTTTTT. As protein: CAWSGDRTATNEKLFF.

This chain uses TRBV18 with TRBJ2-7, with 8 nucleotides matching TRBD1. V gave up 8 bases and J gave up 0 bases; unmatched junction bases: 3. The CDR3 length is 13 residues. Germline V gene sequence: CDR1 KGHSH, CDR2 LQKENI. The CDR3, as DNA: TGTGCCAGCGGACAGGGTAGCTCCTACGAGCAGTACTTC. This codes for CASGQGSSYEQYF.

This chain joins TRBV18 and TRBJ1-6, with 7 bases fitting TRBD1. Germline V CDR1 and CDR2: KGHSH, LQKENI. Trimming cost V 4 bases and J 6 bases; bases outside gene matches: 9. The CDR3 covers 16 residues. CDR3 loop: CASSLQGGQLNSPLHF. In nucleotides, the CDR3 is TGTGCCAGCTCACTTCAGGGGGGGCAGCTTAATTCACCCCTCCACTTT.

The chain couples TRBV18 to TRBJ1-1; the D is unclear. Germline CDR1 reads KGHSH; CDR2 reads LQKENI. CDR3 size: 12 residues. The germline V and J ends were trimmed by 8 bases and 1 base, with 8 bases remaining between them. The CDR3 region is CASRNRNTEAFF. As DNA, the CDR3 is TGTGCCAGCCGTAACAGGAACACTGAAGCTTTCTTT.

The chain has TRBV28 and TRBJ1-1, with 8 nucleotides matching TRBD1. The CDR3 extends over 13 amino acids. The V segment lost 5 bases and the J segment 7 bases; nucleotides outside the gene matches: 6. In germline, CDR1 is MDHEN, CDR2 SYDVKM. DNA for the CDR3: TGTGCCAGCAGTAGCCAGGGGGCCTTTGAAGCTTTCTTT. This sequence encodes CASSSQGAFEAFF.

This chain links TRBV6-2 or TRBV6-3 with TRBJ2-3; TRBD1 agrees at 10 bases. The length of the CDR3 is 16 residues. V shed 5 bases, J shed 3 bases, and the junction held 8 bases outside the gene matches. Germline CDR1 MNHEY, CDR2 SVGEGT. CDR3 nucleotides: TGTGCCAGCAGTCCCATCGACAGGGGGCCTACAGATACGCAGTATTTT. Its translation is CASSPIDRGPTDTQYF.

Comments on this clonotype: A read error may account for a junction end that differs from germline. The rearrangement joins TRBV11-2 to TRBJ1-2, with D maybe TRBD1 (6 bases). CDR1 and CDR2 (germline): SGHAT, FQNNGV. The CDR3 is made up of 12 amino acids. For the CDR3, the DNA is TGTGCCAGCAGCTTAGAGTTGGGGGGGCTGGTCTTC. Its translation is CASSLELGGLVF.

The chain carries TRBV30 and TRBJ2-1; D is undetermined. Germline CDR1 reads GTSNPN; CDR2 reads SVGIG (reference sequence). With 1 base removed from V and 7 bases from J, the gap between germline ends came to 11 bases. The CDR3 runs 13 residues. CDR3 in amino acids: CAWSGRAGNEQFF. The CDR3 bases are TGTGCCTGGAGTGGTCGGGCTGGGAATGAGCAGTTCTTC.

CDR3 loop: CASSQPSSDTQYF. DNA of the CDR3: TGTGCCAGCTCCCAGCCCAGCTCAGATACGCAGTATTTT. V gene TRBV9 combines with J gene TRBJ2-3; D gene unclear. From germline, CDR1 is SGDLS and CDR2 YYNGEE. The CDR3 covers 13 residues. Trimming removed 7 bases from V and 4 bases from J, with 13 bases in between.

The chain couples TRBV29-1 to TRBJ1-2; no definite D call. The V end lost 3 bases, the J end lost 1 base, and 12 bases lay between the germline ends. Germline-derived CDR1 and CDR2 are SQVTM and ANQGSEA. This CDR3 is 14 amino acids long. The DNA for the CDR3 is TGCAGCGTTGACCGAGAGCCGTTTAACTATGGCTACACCTTC. This encodes CSVDREPFNYGYTF.

The chain carries TRBV7-8 and TRBJ1-1; the D gene is possibly TRBD1 (5 bases). V lost 0 bases and J 0 bases, leaving 11 bases between the germline ends. This CDR3 has 16 amino acids. Germline V lookup: CDR1 SGHVS, CDR2 FQNEAQ. The CDR3 sequence: CASSLASGRMNTEAFF. CDR3 coding DNA: TGTGCCAGCAGCTTAGCGTCAGGGAGGATGAACACTGAAGCTTTCTTT.

This clonotype was counted only a few times. The chain has TRBV2 and TRBJ2-5, with D tentatively TRBD2 (5 bases). CDR3 length: 12 residues. V was clipped by 6 bases and J by 4 bases, with 9 bases between them. CDR1 is SNHLY and CDR2 is FYNNEI in the germline V gene. DNA for the CDR3: TGTGCCAGCAGCCCGGAGGCAGAGACCCAGTACTTC. Translation gives CASSPEAETQYF.

Remarks on this clonotype: At one of its ends the junction is not consistent with the germline gene, which may arise from a read error. The chain combines TRBV3-1 with TRBJ1-2; no firm D call. This CDR3 is built from 13 residues. Germline CDR1 reads LGHDT; CDR2 reads YNNKEL (reference sequence). CDR3 loop: CASRQGGGLSYTF. Here the CDR3 DNA reads TGTGCCAGCCGCCAAGGAGGAGGACTTTCCTACACCTTC.

CDR3 residues: CSVRGAGNTEAFF. In DNA, the CDR3 is TGCAGCGTTCGCGGGGCAGGGAACACTGAAGCTTTCTTT. The chain has TRBV29-1 and TRBJ1-1, with D tentatively TRBD1 (5 bases). CDR3 size: 13 residues. Trimming shortened V by 5 bases and J by 1 base, and 11 bases separated the two germline ends. Germline V lookup: CDR1 SQVTM, CDR2 ANQGSEA.